This T cell receptor (beta chain) came from a study of blood T cell repertoires in COVID-19. Study in general: Italy, Spain and the United States were the sources of the convalescent and acute COVID-19 samples. From T cells, B-cell-depleted T cells, or PBMCs came the material, which was cDNA or gDNA.

In the source study's methods: For nucleated cells, counts were estimated from reference gene primer amplification. Clones were sequenced by immunoSEQ multiplex PCR, and TCRdb holds only the in-frame ones, with some missing. The V and J calls and the clone size are those of that table, but D and trimming were determined from the DNA. The top ten clones hold about 1% of a sample with approximately 300,000 clones, about 85% of them seen once. Germline V gene lookup returns CDR1 SQVTM and CDR2 ANQGSEA. This CDR3 spans 12 amino acids. Germline trimming cut 7 bases from V and 6 bases from J; bases unmatched to any gene: 6.

The receptor comes from a human donor with COVID-19, enrolled during active disease. The donor label of this sample is uncertain. Sequencing used peripheral blood. The chain joins TRBV29-1 to TRBJ2-7, with 10 bases identical to TRBD1. Written as DNA, the CDR3 is TGCAGCGGCCGACAGGGGGCGAGCGAGCAGTACTTC. Protein: CSGRQGASEQYF.